This T cell receptor (beta chain) derives from a study of T cells after posttransplantation cyclophosphamide. Study results and limitations: Donor CD8+ memory clones often dominated recipient blood repertoires at later times.

Germline V gene sequence: CDR1 MGHRA, CDR2 YSYEKL. This CDR3 is 18 amino acids long. The V end was cut by 0 bases, the J end by 4 bases, with 19 bases between. This clone was found many times. No antigen is known for it. TCRdb keeps only in-frame clones here, not all; method: immunoSEQ multiplex PCR. The sample yields 20,000 to 30,000 clones, without any singletons. Sample: PBMCs. The chain combines TRBV4-1 with TRBJ1-3; D ambiguous. This clonotype was sampled from a woman aged 45-60 years in good health, CMV-negative, and a related stem cell transplant donor. The CDR3 region has the DNA TGCGCCAGCAGCCAAGAAGTAGGACCCGGAGGATTGGGAAACACCATATATTTT. As protein: CASSQEVGPGGLGNTIYF.